A selection of T cell receptor beta chains follows, all from one sample in a study of low-dose radiotherapy and immunotherapy resistance in tumors. TCRdb re-called the reads through MiXCR, storing one row per CDR3 protein. There are fewer than 95,000 distinct CDR3 sequences in the sample; around 9.2% occur only once, and 1% lies in the top ten. Here the sequenced sample was PBMCs, taken before treatment. These receptors were obtained from a male donor with prostate cancer. Each CDR3 is given with its conserved first and last residue. The D gene is left open where the match is weak. Size tells how often a clone was seen (once, few, many) or the class of an expanded clone, and some rows leave it out.

D,size,J,V,DNA,CDR3
TRBD2,many,TRBJ2-1,TRBV9,TGTGCCAGCAGCGCTCAGCCGGGACTAGCGGGGAATGAGCAGTTCTTC,CASSAQPGLAGNEQFF
.,once,TRBJ1-1,TRBV4-1,TGCGCCAGCAGCCAAGATCACCAGGCGAACACTGAAGCTTTCTTT,CASSQDHQANTEAFF
TRBD1,many,TRBJ2-5,TRBV12-3/TRBV12-4,TGTGCCAGCAGTTTTGACAGGGGAGAGACCCAGTACTTC,CASSFDRGETQYF
.,many,TRBJ1-6,TRBV7-3,TGTGCCAGCAGCTTAGGAGACAGAAATTCACCCCTCCACTTT,CASSLGDRNSPLHF
.,many,TRBJ1-1,TRBV11-1,TGTGCCAGCAGCTCGTTGGGACGGGGAACCTTGAACACTGAAGCTTTCTTT,CASSSLGRGTLNTEAFF
.,many,TRBJ1-5,TRBV7-2,TGTGCCAGCAGCTTAGAGGTCGAGATCATGCATTTT,CASSLEVEIMHF
.,many,TRBJ2-3,TRBV29-1,TGCAGCGGCCGGGACTCGTTGAGCACAGATACGCAGTATTTT,CSGRDSLSTDTQYF
TRBD1,many,TRBJ2-2,TRBV27,TGTGCCAGCAGCGGCCCGGGCAGGGGGCGAACCGGGGAGCTGTTTTTT,CASSGPGRGRTGELFF
TRBD2,many,TRBJ2-1,TRBV7-9,TGTGCCAGCAGCTTAATCGCGGGAGGGCCCAATGAGCAGTTCTTC,CASSLIAGGPNEQFF
.,many,TRBJ2-7,TRBV2,TGTGCCAGCAGTGCTTCACAGGGAAGGTACGAGCAGTACTTC,CASSASQGRYEQYF
TRBD1,many,TRBJ1-6,TRBV3-1,TGTGCCAGCGGCCAACCGGGACAGGGGGGTTCACCCCTCCACTTT,CASGQPGQGGSPLHF
.,many,TRBJ2-5,TRBV29-1,TGCAGCCACTGGGGCGCGGGGCAAGAGACCCAGTACTTC,CSHWGAGQETQYF
.,many,TRBJ2-1,TRBV30,TGTGCCTGGAAAGAAAAGCGCGCACAATGGAATGAGCAGTTCTTC,CAWKEKRAQWNEQFF
TRBD1,many,TRBJ1-2,TRBV20-1,TGCAGTGCTAGAGATGGAACAGGGGGCTATGGCTACACCTTC,CSARDGTGGYGYTF
TRBD1,many,TRBJ1-1,TRBV19,TGTGCCAGTAGTAGGGGATACAGGGGGAACACTGAAGCTTTCTTT,CASSRGYRGNTEAFF
.,many,TRBJ2-1,TRBV7-2,TGTGCCAGCAGCTTAAGGTTTGCCGGGACACTTTACAATGAGCAGTTCTTC,CASSLRFAGTLYNEQFF
.,many,TRBJ1-1,TRBV30,TGTGCCTGGAGCGTTGGCGGATCCACTGAAGCTTTCTTT,CAWSVGGSTEAFF
.,many,TRBJ2-1,TRBV7-9,TGTGCCATCCCGGATTTGTACGACAATGAGCAGTTCTTC,CAIPDLYDNEQFF
.,many,TRBJ1-1,TRBV9,TGTGCCAGCAGCGGGACAGTGAACACTGAAGCTTTCTTT,CASSGTVNTEAFF
TRBD1,few,TRBJ1-5,TRBV23-1,TGCGCCAGCAGTCAACGGACAGGGGGCGATAGCAATCAGCCCCAGCATTTT,CASSQRTGGDSNQPQHF
TRBD2,many,TRBJ2-1,TRBV19,TGTGCCAGTAGAGGGACTAGCGGGATAAGGAGTGAGCAGTTCTTC,CASRGTSGIRSEQFF
TRBD2,once,TRBJ2-7,TRBV28,TGTGCCAGCAGTTCCGGCCTAGCGGGGGCCTACGAGCAGTACTTC,CASSSGLAGAYEQYF
TRBD2,many,TRBJ2-1,TRBV19,TGTGCCAGTACCCGAGGAGCGGGAGGGCCGAGGAATGAGCAGTTCTTC,CASTRGAGGPRNEQFF
TRBD2,many,TRBJ2-7,TRBV28,TGTGCCAGCAGTTCCCCTTCCCCCCTAGCGGGGGGGTACGAGCAGTACTTC,CASSSPSPLAGGYEQYF
.,many,TRBJ2-1,TRBV6-6,TGTGCCAGCAGGCTGACCATCTACAATGAGCAGTTCTTC,CASRLTIYNEQFF
.,many,TRBJ2-1,TRBV19,TGTGCCAGTATGAAGGAGTACAACAATGAGCAGTTCTTC,CASMKEYNNEQFF
TRBD1,many,TRBJ2-7,TRBV5-6,TGTGCCAGCAGCCCCGACAGGGGCAACGAGCAGTACTTC,CASSPDRGNEQYF
.,many,TRBJ2-7,TRBV3-1,TGTGCCAGCAGCTCACAGGGCTTCTCCTACGAGCAGTACTTC,CASSSQGFSYEQYF
TRBD2,.,TRBJ2-1,TRBV30,TGTGCCTGGAGTGTGGGGACTACAGCCAATGAGCAGTTCTTC,CAWSVGTTANEQFF
.,many,TRBJ2-3,TRBV4-3,TGCGCCAGCAGCCAAGATGTTGGCGGGCGCACAGATACGCAGTATTTT,CASSQDVGGRTDTQYF
.,many,TRBJ2-7,TRBV7-6,TGTGCCCGCGACGAAGGATTGCGAACCTACGAGCAGTACTTC,CARDEGLRTYEQYF
.,many,TRBJ1-5,TRBV20-1,TGCAGTGCTAGGTCCTCAGTAAATCAGCCCCAGCATTTT,CSARSSVNQPQHF
TRBD1,.,TRBJ2-7,TRBV2,TGTGCCAGCAGTGAAGAGACAGGGGAGAGCTACGAGCAGTACTTC,CASSEETGESYEQYF
.,many,TRBJ2-1,TRBV20-1,TGCAGTGCTAGACATGCCCGTCGAAGAGACAATGAGCAGTTCTTC,CSARHARRRDNEQFF
.,many,TRBJ2-2,TRBV5-4,TGTGCCAGCAGCTATCCCACCAGGGGCCCGGCGCGGCTGTTTTTT,CASSYPTRGPARLFF
.,.,TRBJ1-4,TRBV5-1,TGCGCCAGCAGAGTAGGGAGGAGCCTTAATGAAAAACTGTTTTTT,CASRVGRSLNEKLFF
TRBD2,many,TRBJ2-5,TRBV6-5,TGTGCCAGCAGCGGAAGCGGGACCGAGACCCAGTACTTC,CASSGSGTETQYF
.,many,TRBJ2-1,TRBV6-2/TRBV6-3,TGTGCCAGCAGTGACCGCAATGAGCAGTTCTTC,CASSDRNEQFF
.,many,TRBJ2-6,TRBV2,TGTGCCAGCAGTGGCCAGCGAGGGGCCAACGTCCTGACTTTC,CASSGQRGANVLTF
.,many,TRBJ1-5,TRBV18,TGTGCCAGCACTCTGGACGGCAATCAGCCCCAGCATTTT,CASTLDGNQPQHF
.,many,TRBJ1-1,TRBV20-1,TGCAGTGCTAGTATGGCGTTGAACACTGAAGCTTTCTTT,CSASMALNTEAFF
TRBD1,few,TRBJ2-1,TRBV9,TGTGCCAGCAGCGTAGTAGGGACAGGGGCCGACAATGAGCAGTTCTTC,CASSVVGTGADNEQFF
.,many,TRBJ2-3,TRBV7-8,TGTGCCAGCAGCTTAGGGTTGAGGGATACGCAGTATTTT,CASSLGLRDTQYF
.,many,TRBJ2-1,TRBV2,TGTGCCAGCAGGCCCGGGGGCCCACATTCCTACAATGAGCAGTTCTTC,CASRPGGPHSYNEQFF
.,few,TRBJ1-1,TRBV19,TGTGCCAGTACCCAGGGCGGGGTTAACACTGAAGCTTTCTTT,CASTQGGVNTEAFF
TRBD2,many,TRBJ2-7,TRBV4-2,TGTGCCAGCTCCGGACTAGCGCCTTCCTACGAGCAGTACTTC,CASSGLAPSYEQYF
.,.,TRBJ2-5,TRBV28,TGTGCCAGCACCACTGGATCTGAGACCCAGTACTTC,CASTTGSETQYF
.,many,TRBJ2-1,TRBV20-1,TGCAGTGCAAGGACGCTGTCGCTATACAATGAGCAGTTCTTC,CSARTLSLYNEQFF
TRBD1,.,TRBJ2-7,TRBV6-5,TGTGCCAGCACCGGGACAGGGAGCTACGAGCAGTACTTC,CASTGTGSYEQYF
.,many,TRBJ1-5,TRBV20-1,TGCAGTGCTAGAGATAGCGGGCAGGGGAATCAGCCCCAGCATTTT,CSARDSGQGNQPQHF
.,many,TRBJ2-6,TRBV28,TGTGCCAGCAGTAGTGCCACCGGGACCCCCGAGGCCAACGTCCTGACTTTC,CASSSATGTPEANVLTF
.,many,TRBJ2-3,TRBV10-3,TGTGCCATCAGTGAACCTAGGAGCACAGATACGCAGTATTTT,CAISEPRSTDTQYF
.,many,TRBJ2-2,TRBV30,TGTGCCTGGAGTGTCTCCTTGCCGAACACCGGGGAGCTGTTTTTT,CAWSVSLPNTGELFF
TRBD1,many,TRBJ2-7,TRBV6-8,TGTGCCAGCAGGGGAGGGACAGGGTTCGGCGAGCAGTACTTC,CASRGGTGFGEQYF
.,.,TRBJ2-1,TRBV18,TGTGCCAGCTCACCAGCAGGCAGGGGTTGGGGCGGAGCCAAAGGAAATGAGCAGTTCTTC,CASSPAGRGWGGAKGNEQFF
.,many,TRBJ2-5,TRBV10-3,TGTGCCATCAGTGAGTCTCAGGGCGCAGGGGAGACCCAGTACTTC,CAISESQGAGETQYF
.,many,TRBJ1-5,TRBV7-8,TGTGCCAGCAGCTCACCCAGGCAGCCCCAGCATTTT,CASSSPRQPQHF
.,many,TRBJ2-2,TRBV29-1,TGCAGCGTTTCGGACACCGGGGAGCTGTTTTTT,CSVSDTGELFF
TRBD2,many,TRBJ2-4,TRBV19,TGTGCCAGTACCGCGAGGACTAGCGAAGCCAAAAACATTCAGTACTTC,CASTARTSEAKNIQYF
.,many,TRBJ2-1,TRBV5-1,TGCGCCAGCAGCTTGGACAGGCCGGGAAATGAGCAGTTCTTC,CASSLDRPGNEQFF